A selection of T cell receptor beta chains follows, all from one sample in a study of technical replicates of blood from a handful of donors. Repertoires were generated with immunoSEQ multiplex PCR, while TCRdb's copy carries only in-frame clones and drops some. This repertoire shows around 90,000 clones, approximately 94% found once; its top ten account for more than 0.2%. The sample was T cells isolated from PBMCs. The receptor set was obtained from a human donor in good health. CDR3s include the opening cysteine and the closing phenylalanine or tryptophan. Each record gives: CDR3 DNA, CDR3 protein, CDR3 length, V gene, D gene, J gene, clone size. The D gene is left open where the match is weak. The listing skips clone size in some rows; elsewhere it reads once, few, many or a size class.

DNA: TGTGCCAGCAGTGAAGCGCTGAGGGAACTCTCCTACGAGCAGTACTTC
CDR3: CASSEALRELSYEQYF
length: 16
V: TRBV6-1
D: -
J: TRBJ2-7
size: once

DNA: TGTGCCAGCAGCGAGGGGGACAGGGGAAATCAGCCCCAGCATTTT
CDR3: CASSEGDRGNQPQHF
length: 15
V: TRBV25-1
D: TRBD1
J: TRBJ1-5
size: -

DNA: TGTGCCAGCAGTTTATTCGGGGGAGGGCTAGCGGGAGGTAACTACGAGCAGTACTTC
CDR3: CASSLFGGGLAGGNYEQYF
length: 19
V: TRBV28
D: TRBD2
J: TRBJ2-7
size: -

DNA: TGTGCCTCGAAAATCGGGAGTTCCGGCCTATATAATTCACCCCTCCACTTT
CDR3: CASKIGSSGLYNSPLHF
length: 17
V: TRBV27
D: -
J: TRBJ1-6
size: -

DNA: TGTGCCAGCAGTGAATACGGGACTAGCCTGTACGAGCAGTACTTC
CDR3: CASSEYGTSLYEQYF
length: 15
V: TRBV6-1
D: TRBD2
J: TRBJ2-7
size: -

DNA: TGTGCCAGCAAGACAGGGGGCGCGAACACTGAAGCTTTCTTT
CDR3: CASKTGGANTEAFF
length: 14
V: TRBV28
D: TRBD1
J: TRBJ1-1
size: -

DNA: TGTGCCAGCAGCTCACAACCAGGGTACGGCTACACCTTC
CDR3: CASSSQPGYGYTF
length: 13
V: TRBV7-3
D: -
J: TRBJ1-2
size: -

DNA: TGTGCCAGCAGTTACATCCGCCACCGGGACATTGAAAAACTGTTTTTT
CDR3: CASSYIRHRDIEKLFF
length: 16
V: TRBV6-6
D: -
J: TRBJ1-4
size: -

DNA: TGTGCCAGCAGTTACTACCGAGGGCTAGGCTACACCTTC
CDR3: CASSYYRGLGYTF
length: 13
V: TRBV6-5
D: -
J: TRBJ1-2
size: -

DNA: TGCAGCGTTGAAGGAGCAGGGGACGAAAAACTGTTTTTT
CDR3: CSVEGAGDEKLFF
length: 13
V: TRBV29-1
D: -
J: TRBJ1-4
size: few

DNA: TGTGCCAGCAGCGTATTACCAGGGGGCGTCTACAACTATGGCTACACCTTC
CDR3: CASSVLPGGVYNYGYTF
length: 17
V: TRBV9
D: TRBD1
J: TRBJ1-2
size: -

DNA: TGTGCCAGCAGTCATCGTCGGGGGGGCGGAGCAGATACGCAGTATTTT
CDR3: CASSHRRGGGADTQYF
length: 16
V: TRBV7-6
D: TRBD2
J: TRBJ2-3
size: -

DNA: TGCGCCAGCAGTCAATCTCGAGGGGGCCAATGCTACACTGAAGCTTTCTTT
CDR3: CASSQSRGGQCYTEAFF
length: 17
V: TRBV23-1
D: TRBD1
J: TRBJ1-1
size: -

DNA: TGCGCCAGCAGCCAAGATCAGAGACAGACGAACACCGGGGAGCTGTTTTTT
CDR3: CASSQDQRQTNTGELFF
length: 17
V: TRBV4-1
D: -
J: TRBJ2-2
size: -

DNA: TGTGCCAGCAGCTTAGATGGGCCTCTCACAGATACGCAGTATTTT
CDR3: CASSLDGPLTDTQYF
length: 15
V: TRBV11-2
D: -
J: TRBJ2-3
size: once

DNA: TGTGCCAGCAGCTTGTGGGGGGGGGACAATGAGCAGTTCTTC
CDR3: CASSLWGGDNEQFF
length: 14
V: TRBV5-4
D: TRBD2
J: TRBJ2-1
size: -

DNA: TGTGCCACCTTCTTGGACGGGACTAGCGCCAATGAGCAGTTCTTC
CDR3: CATFLDGTSANEQFF
length: 15
V: TRBV27
D: TRBD2
J: TRBJ2-1
size: -

DNA: TGCGCCAGCAGTCAATCGTACAGGCCGAGCTCTGGGGCCAACGTCCTGACTTTC
CDR3: CASSQSYRPSSGANVLTF
length: 18
V: TRBV23-1
D: -
J: TRBJ2-6
size: once

DNA: TGTGCCAGCAGTTACTCGAGATCTGAAGCTTTCTTT
CDR3: CASSYSRSEAFF
length: 12
V: TRBV6-5
D: -
J: TRBJ1-1
size: -

DNA: TGTGCCAGCTCACCACCGGGAGGGGAGCAGGGAACCGGGGAGCTGTTTTTT
CDR3: CASSPPGGEQGTGELFF
length: 17
V: TRBV18
D: TRBD2
J: TRBJ2-2
size: -

DNA: TGTGCCAGCAGCCAAAAGCGGGGGGCCACAGATACGCAGTATTTT
CDR3: CASSQKRGATDTQYF
length: 15
V: TRBV4-2
D: TRBD2
J: TRBJ2-3
size: -

DNA: TGTGCCAGCAGCAAGGACGGGAGAAAGAACACTGAAGCTTTCTTT
CDR3: CASSKDGRKNTEAFF
length: 15
V: TRBV5-4
D: -
J: TRBJ1-1
size: -

DNA: TGTGCCAGTAGATGGGGACAGAACACCGGGGAGCTGTTTTTT
CDR3: CASRWGQNTGELFF
length: 14
V: TRBV19
D: -
J: TRBJ2-2
size: -

DNA: TGTGCCAGCAGCCCCTGGTTCAAGGGCCGGGACAGGGGCTACGAGCAGTACTTC
CDR3: CASSPWFKGRDRGYEQYF
length: 18
V: TRBV11-1
D: TRBD1
J: TRBJ2-7
size: -

DNA: TGTGCCAGCAATGGACCCGAGGAGGCTGAAGCTTTCTTT
CDR3: CASNGPEEAEAFF
length: 13
V: TRBV6-1
D: -
J: TRBJ1-1
size: -

DNA: TGTGCCAGCAGTCCTGGGGCTTCTAGGCACGAGCAGTACTTC
CDR3: CASSPGASRHEQYF
length: 14
V: TRBV28
D: -
J: TRBJ2-7
size: -

DNA: TGTGCCAGTCAGGTGGGGGCTAATCAGCCCCAGCATTTT
CDR3: CASQVGANQPQHF
length: 13
V: TRBV28
D: -
J: TRBJ1-5
size: -

DNA: TGTGCCAGCAGACAGGGAACAAGACAAGAGACCCAGTACTTC
CDR3: CASRQGTRQETQYF
length: 14
V: TRBV28
D: -
J: TRBJ2-5
size: few

DNA: TGTGCCAGTAACCCCGGGACAGGGGTCTACGAGCAGTACTTC
CDR3: CASNPGTGVYEQYF
length: 14
V: TRBV19
D: TRBD1
J: TRBJ2-7
size: -

DNA: TGCGCCAGCAGCCAAGGGACAGATAGCACCGGGGAGCTGTTTTTT
CDR3: CASSQGTDSTGELFF
length: 15
V: TRBV4-1
D: -
J: TRBJ2-2
size: -

DNA: TGTGCCAGCAGGGGGGCGCGTAATCAGCCCCAGCATTTT
CDR3: CASRGARNQPQHF
length: 13
V: TRBV6-5
D: -
J: TRBJ1-5
size: -

DNA: TGCAGCGTTGAAGGGCTAGCGGGAGACGGCGAGCAGTTCTTC
CDR3: CSVEGLAGDGEQFF
length: 14
V: TRBV29-1
D: TRBD2
J: TRBJ2-1
size: once

DNA: TGCGCCAGCAGCCGAACGGACACTTTATCGTACGAGCAGTACTTC
CDR3: CASSRTDTLSYEQYF
length: 15
V: TRBV4-1
D: -
J: TRBJ2-7
size: -

DNA: TGTGCCAGCATCCCGGGGGGCAACACTGAAGCTTTCTTT
CDR3: CASIPGGNTEAFF
length: 13
V: TRBV6-1
D: -
J: TRBJ1-1
size: once

DNA: TGCGCCAGCAGCCCGGGACTAGCGGGAGCAGGGCGGACCTACGAGCAGTACTTC
CDR3: CASSPGLAGAGRTYEQYF
length: 18
V: TRBV4-1
D: TRBD2
J: TRBJ2-7
size: -

DNA: TGTGCCAGCAGTTTACCGGGGGTGACGAACACTGAAGCTTTCTTT
CDR3: CASSLPGVTNTEAFF
length: 15
V: TRBV28
D: -
J: TRBJ1-1
size: -

DNA: TGTGCCAGCAGTTTAATCGGGACTAAGGAGCAGTTCTTC
CDR3: CASSLIGTKEQFF
length: 13
V: TRBV28
D: TRBD2
J: TRBJ2-1
size: once

DNA: TGTGCCAGTAGAGACAGGTCCTCGAGCACAGATACGCAGTATTTT
CDR3: CASRDRSSSTDTQYF
length: 15
V: TRBV19
D: -
J: TRBJ2-3
size: -

DNA: TGTGCCAGCAGTACCGGGGGGGTAAACAATCAGCCCCAGCATTTT
CDR3: CASSTGGVNNQPQHF
length: 15
V: TRBV6-1
D: -
J: TRBJ1-5
size: once

DNA: TGTGCCAGCAGTTTTGGAGGCTACGAGCAGTACTTC
CDR3: CASSFGGYEQYF
length: 12
V: TRBV27
D: -
J: TRBJ2-7
size: once

DNA: TGTGCCAGCAGTTCCGAAATGGACAGTCAACCCCAAGAGACCCAGTACTTC
CDR3: CASSSEMDSQPQETQYF
length: 17
V: TRBV28
D: -
J: TRBJ2-5
size: -

DNA: TGCGCCAGCAGCCAAGATACAGGGGCGAACGAGCAGTACTTC
CDR3: CASSQDTGANEQYF
length: 14
V: TRBV4-1
D: TRBD1
J: TRBJ2-7
size: -

DNA: TGTGCCAGCAGTTCGTACGAGCAGTACTTC
CDR3: CASSSYEQYF
length: 10
V: TRBV2
D: -
J: TRBJ2-7
size: -

DNA: TGTGCCAGCAGCTTACCGGGGACAGAAAAAGATACGCAGTATTTT
CDR3: CASSLPGTEKDTQYF
length: 15
V: TRBV7-3
D: TRBD1
J: TRBJ2-3
size: -

DNA: TGTGCCAGCAGCGCTGCGGCGGGCCGCGGCTACACCTTC
CDR3: CASSAAAGRGYTF
length: 13
V: TRBV2
D: -
J: TRBJ1-2
size: -

DNA: TGCAGTGCTAGTACGGGGAACGAGCAGTACTTC
CDR3: CSASTGNEQYF
length: 11
V: TRBV20-1
D: -
J: TRBJ2-7
size: -

DNA: TGTGCCAGCTCAAAAGGACAGGGGCCTGGAGGCTACACCTTC
CDR3: CASSKGQGPGGYTF
length: 14
V: TRBV18
D: TRBD1
J: TRBJ1-2
size: -

DNA: TGTGCCAGCAGCATGGACATTTCTAACTATGGCTACACCTTC
CDR3: CASSMDISNYGYTF
length: 14
V: TRBV5-8
D: -
J: TRBJ1-2
size: -

DNA: TGTGCCAGCATCCAGGGGGCGCCGACTAACTATGGCTACACCTTC
CDR3: CASIQGAPTNYGYTF
length: 15
V: TRBV6-1
D: TRBD1
J: TRBJ1-2
size: -

DNA: TGCGCCAGCAGTATCCAGGGGGTTGGCGAGCAGTACTTC
CDR3: CASSIQGVGEQYF
length: 13
V: TRBV10-2
D: TRBD1
J: TRBJ2-7
size: -

DNA: TGTGCCAGCAGTTACTCGGGGGGGATCTACGAGCAGTACTTC
CDR3: CASSYSGGIYEQYF
length: 14
V: TRBV6-5
D: TRBD2
J: TRBJ2-7
size: -